This is a list of T cell receptor beta chains from one sample in a study of cytomegalovirus exposure and HLA in healthy donors. TCRdb keeps only in-frame clones here, not all; method: immunoSEQ multiplex PCR. The table records more than 95,000 clones, around 72% of them present only once. The sequencing sample was made of PBMCs. These TCRs come from a man under 40 in good health and CMV-seronegative. Both conserved end residues are part of each CDR3. The D gene is left open where the match is weak. The size field is filled for only some rows; it gives once, few, many or a size class.

clone_size: NA
d_call: NA
j_call: TRBJ1-1
v_call: TRBV13
cdr3_nt: TGTGCCAGCAGTCCCCCGGGGGGACTGAACACTGAAGCTTTCTTT
cdr3_aa: CASSPPGGLNTEAFF

clone_size: once
d_call: NA
j_call: TRBJ2-1
v_call: TRBV9
cdr3_nt: TGTGCCAGCAGCGTAGCACTAGCCTATTACAATGAGCAGTTCTTC
cdr3_aa: CASSVALAYYNEQFF

clone_size: NA
d_call: TRBD2
j_call: TRBJ2-3
v_call: TRBV19
cdr3_nt: TGTGCCAGTAGTAAGCTAGCGGGGGCCGCGGCAGATACGCAGTATTTT
cdr3_aa: CASSKLAGAAADTQYF

clone_size: NA
d_call: TRBD1
j_call: TRBJ1-1
v_call: TRBV6-6
cdr3_nt: TGTGCCAGCAGGCCGACAGGGGGGAACACTGAAGCTTTCTTT
cdr3_aa: CASRPTGGNTEAFF

clone_size: NA
d_call: NA
j_call: TRBJ1-1
v_call: TRBV11-2
cdr3_nt: TGTGCCAGCAGATCACCGGGGACTGAAGCTTTCTTT
cdr3_aa: CASRSPGTEAFF

clone_size: NA
d_call: TRBD2
j_call: TRBJ2-5
v_call: TRBV5-1
cdr3_nt: TGCGCCAGCAGCCAATATCGTTCTAGCGGAGTTCAAGAGACCCAGTACTTC
cdr3_aa: CASSQYRSSGVQETQYF

clone_size: NA
d_call: TRBD2
j_call: TRBJ2-3
v_call: TRBV5-1
cdr3_nt: TGCGCCAGCAGCCCAATGACTAGCGGGGGGGCGCATACGCAGTATTTT
cdr3_aa: CASSPMTSGGAHTQYF

clone_size: NA
d_call: TRBD1
j_call: TRBJ2-5
v_call: TRBV10-2
cdr3_nt: TGCGCCAGCACTGGACAGGGCGCGACCCAGTACTTC
cdr3_aa: CASTGQGATQYF

clone_size: few
d_call: NA
j_call: TRBJ1-1
v_call: TRBV5-5
cdr3_nt: TGTGCCAGCAGCTTGGCAGGAAACACTGAAGCTTTCTTT
cdr3_aa: CASSLAGNTEAFF

clone_size: NA
d_call: NA
j_call: TRBJ1-3
v_call: TRBV9
cdr3_nt: TGTGCCAGCAGCGTAGGTGGCGGATCTGGAAACACCATATATTTT
cdr3_aa: CASSVGGGSGNTIYF

clone_size: once
d_call: TRBD2
j_call: TRBJ2-5
v_call: TRBV6-5
cdr3_nt: TGTGCCAGCAGTTCCGGCCGCGGGGGGACCCAGTACTTC
cdr3_aa: CASSSGRGGTQYF

clone_size: NA
d_call: NA
j_call: TRBJ1-2
v_call: TRBV9
cdr3_nt: TGTGCCAGCAGCGTAGCCAGTAACTATGGCTACACCTTC
cdr3_aa: CASSVASNYGYTF

clone_size: NA
d_call: NA
j_call: TRBJ2-3
v_call: TRBV7-9
cdr3_nt: TGTGCCAGCACCCCAGGGACAGATACGCAGTATTTT
cdr3_aa: CASTPGTDTQYF

clone_size: once
d_call: NA
j_call: TRBJ1-3
v_call: TRBV18
cdr3_nt: TGTGCCAGCTCACCCGGGGTCGGATTGAGAAGCACCATATATTTT
cdr3_aa: CASSPGVGLRSTIYF

clone_size: NA
d_call: TRBD2
j_call: TRBJ2-1
v_call: TRBV7-9
cdr3_nt: TGTTCCAGCAGCTTTAGACTAGCGGGGGGGAATGAGCAGTTCTTC
cdr3_aa: CSSSFRLAGGNEQFF

clone_size: once
d_call: NA
j_call: TRBJ2-3
v_call: TRBV5-1
cdr3_nt: TGCGCCAGCAGCGCCACAGGTAGCACAGATACGCAGTATTTT
cdr3_aa: CASSATGSTDTQYF

clone_size: NA
d_call: TRBD2
j_call: TRBJ2-7
v_call: TRBV9
cdr3_nt: TGTGCCAGCAGCCCACGGGGGGGGAGCTCCTACGAGCAGTACTTC
cdr3_aa: CASSPRGGSSYEQYF

clone_size: NA
d_call: TRBD2
j_call: TRBJ2-7
v_call: TRBV4-3
cdr3_nt: TGCGCCAGCAGCCAAGACTATAGCGGGAGCTCCTACGAGCAGTACTTC
cdr3_aa: CASSQDYSGSSYEQYF

clone_size: NA
d_call: NA
j_call: TRBJ1-3
v_call: TRBV5-6
cdr3_nt: TGTGCCAGCAGCTTGACAGGGTGGGGGAACACCATATATTTT
cdr3_aa: CASSLTGWGNTIYF

clone_size: few
d_call: NA
j_call: TRBJ2-7
v_call: TRBV11-2
cdr3_nt: TGTGCCAGCAGCTTCAGGACAGAGAGCTCCTACGAGCAGTACTTC
cdr3_aa: CASSFRTESSYEQYF

clone_size: NA
d_call: NA
j_call: TRBJ2-7
v_call: TRBV9
cdr3_nt: TGTGCCAGCGGGGCAGGCCCGACCTACGAGCAGTACTTC
cdr3_aa: CASGAGPTYEQYF

clone_size: NA
d_call: TRBD2
j_call: TRBJ2-5
v_call: TRBV19
cdr3_nt: TGTGCCAGTAGCCAAGCGGGGGCCGGGGGTGTCCAGTACTTC
cdr3_aa: CASSQAGAGGVQYF

clone_size: NA
d_call: NA
j_call: TRBJ1-1
v_call: TRBV21-1
cdr3_nt: TGTGCCAGCAGCGGACGACAGGGAACTAACACTGAAGCTTTCTTT
cdr3_aa: CASSGRQGTNTEAFF

clone_size: NA
d_call: TRBD1
j_call: TRBJ2-7
v_call: TRBV11-3
cdr3_nt: TGTGCCAGCAGCACTGGACAGGGGGCCTACGAGCAGTACTTC
cdr3_aa: CASSTGQGAYEQYF

clone_size: NA
d_call: TRBD1
j_call: TRBJ1-6
v_call: TRBV4-3
cdr3_nt: TGCGCCAGCAGCCGGGATTACACAGGGGCTAGTTCACCCCTCCACTTT
cdr3_aa: CASSRDYTGASSPLHF

clone_size: NA
d_call: NA
j_call: TRBJ1-1
v_call: TRBV7-8
cdr3_nt: TGTGCCAGCAGCTTGCTGAGGCGGGTTGGGGGCGAACGCCGCACTGAAGCTTTCTTT
cdr3_aa: CASSLLRRVGGERRTEAFF

clone_size: once
d_call: TRBD1
j_call: TRBJ1-5
v_call: TRBV2
cdr3_nt: TGTGCCAGCAGGAGGACAGGGGACCCTTATAGCAATCAGCCCCAGCATTTT
cdr3_aa: CASRRTGDPYSNQPQHF

clone_size: once
d_call: NA
j_call: TRBJ1-2
v_call: TRBV10-3
cdr3_nt: TGTGCCATCAGTGAACAGGGAAACTATGGCTACACCTTC
cdr3_aa: CAISEQGNYGYTF

clone_size: NA
d_call: TRBD2
j_call: TRBJ2-4
v_call: TRBV10-3
cdr3_nt: TGTGCCATCAGTGAGGTCGGACTAGCGGGCTCCAAAAACATTCAGTACTTC
cdr3_aa: CAISEVGLAGSKNIQYF

clone_size: NA
d_call: NA
j_call: TRBJ2-7
v_call: TRBV2
cdr3_nt: TGTGCCAGCAGTGTAACCTACGAGCAGTACTTC
cdr3_aa: CASSVTYEQYF